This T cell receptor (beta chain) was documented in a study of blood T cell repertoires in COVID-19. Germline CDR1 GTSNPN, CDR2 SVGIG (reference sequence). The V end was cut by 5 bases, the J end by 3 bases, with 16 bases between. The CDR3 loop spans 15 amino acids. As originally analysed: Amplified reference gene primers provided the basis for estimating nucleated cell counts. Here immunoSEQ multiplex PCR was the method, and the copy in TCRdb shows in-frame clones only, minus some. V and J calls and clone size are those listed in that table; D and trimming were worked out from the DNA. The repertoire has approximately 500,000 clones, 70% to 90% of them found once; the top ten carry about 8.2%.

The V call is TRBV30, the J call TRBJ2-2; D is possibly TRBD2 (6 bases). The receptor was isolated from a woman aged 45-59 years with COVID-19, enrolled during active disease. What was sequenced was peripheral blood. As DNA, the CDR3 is TGTGCCTGGGGCGGGGACTTTCGGGACACCGGGGAGCTGTTTTTT. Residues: CAWGGDFRDTGELFF. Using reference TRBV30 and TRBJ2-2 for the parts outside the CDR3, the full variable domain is SQTIHQWPATLVQPVGSPLSLECTVEGTSNPNLYWYRQAAGRGLQLLFYSVGIGQISSEVPQNLSASRPQDRQFILSSKKLLLSDSGFYLCAWGGDFRDTGELFFGEGSRLTVL.